Below are 25 T cell receptor beta chains sequenced from a single sample in a study of sequential checkpoint blockade in melanoma. Noted treatment: randomized to nivolumab then ipilimumab (arm A) or the reverse (arm B). The assay was immunoSEQ multiplex PCR, and TCRdb's table has in-frame clones only and misses some. The table has some 10,000 clones, 60% to 75% seen once. This specimen consisted of CD8+ T cells sorted from blood (inferred from file names), obtained from a patient given nivolumab and ipilimumab in sequence. The receptors stem from a human donor with melanoma.

The rearrangement uses TRBV6-5 and TRBJ1-2; D possibly corresponds to TRBD1 (5 bases). The V end lost 0 bases, the J end lost 6 bases, and 17 bases lay between the germline ends. CDR1 MNHEY and CDR2 SVGAGI come from the germline V gene. The CDR3 sequence is 16 residues long. This chain's CDR3 is CASSYSTTGGVNGYTF. The CDR3 bases are TGTGCCAGCAGTTACTCAACAACAGGCGGGGTGAATGGCTACACCTTC.

CDR3 loop: CASSEWGGLDGYTF. In DNA, the CDR3 is TGTGCCAGCAGTGAATGGGGGGGGCTAGATGGCTACACCTTC. The gene calls are TRBV25-1 and TRBJ1-2; tentatively, D is TRBD1 (6 bases). Per the germline V gene, CDR1 is MGHDK and CDR2 is SYGVNS. V was pared by 1 base and J by 6 bases, with 12 bases between. This CDR3 is built from 14 residues.

This clone was recorded once. The chain combines TRBV27 with TRBJ1-5; D might be TRBD1 (6 bases). The germline V gene has CDR1 MNHEY and CDR2 SMNVEV (reference sequence). The ends were cut back, 11 bases at V and 0 bases at J, with 14 bases in the middle. This CDR3 spans 14 amino acids. CDR3 bases: TGTGCCTCCGGGCCACAGGGTAGCAATCAGCCCCAGCATTTT. This encodes CASGPQGSNQPQHF.

The J gene is TRBJ1-2, the V gene TRBV6-1; no reliable D call. The CDR3 is 15 residues long. Germline V gene data show CDR1 as MNHNS and CDR2 as SASEGT. V was trimmed by 1 base and J by 7 bases, leaving 16 bases between them. Here the CDR3 DNA reads TGTGCCAGCAGTGAAGGGGCAGTGCCCTCCGGTGGCTACACCTTC. As protein: CASSEGAVPSGGYTF.

CDR3 bases: TGTGCCAGCAGTTGGGGACAGTCCACAGATACGCAGTATTTT. The encoded protein is CASSWGQSTDTQYF. This rearrangement joins TRBV27 to TRBJ2-3, with 7 positions matching TRBD1. The V segment lost 4 bases and the J segment 2 bases; nucleotides outside the gene matches: 3. The CDR3 spans 14 residues. In germline, CDR1 is MNHEY, CDR2 SMNVEV (reference sequence).

V gene TRBV6-1 combines with J gene TRBJ2-4; possibly TRBD2 for D (7 bases). V shed 0 bases and J shed 7 bases, with 13 bases lying between them. The CDR3 runs 15 residues. CDR1 is MNHNS, CDR2 SASEGT, per germline. CDR3 bases: TGTGCCAGCAGTGAAGCATCGGAGGGGGGGAACATTCAGTACTTC. It translates to CASSEASEGGNIQYF.

With respect to this clone: At the DNA level, this CDR3 is encoded by other sequences in the same sample as well. The chain combines TRBV6-5 with TRBJ1-2; D is unclear. The length of the CDR3 is 15 residues. The V gene lost 0 bases and the J gene lost 6 bases, with 14 bases spanning the gap. The V gene's germline CDR1 is MNHEY and CDR2 SVGAGI. The chain's CDR3 is CASSYSRGLLNGYTF. CDR3 nucleotides: TGTGCCAGCAGTTACTCGAGAGGGCTATTGAATGGCTACACCTTC.

This rearrangement joins TRBV6-6 to TRBJ2-7, with 7 positions matching TRBD1. The CDR3 is 12 amino acids. Germline V gene data show CDR1 as MNHNY and CDR2 as SVGAGI (reference sequence). With 2 bases clipped from V and 12 bases from J, the junction kept 7 bases outside the gene matches. The CDR3 coding sequence is TGTGCCAGCAGTTACGGGGGACAGCAGGTGTACTTC. Encoded protein: CASSYGGQQVYF.

J is TRBJ1-4 and V is TRBV27; a possible D gene is TRBD1 (6 bases). V was trimmed by 5 bases and J by 4 bases, leaving 14 bases between them. The CDR3 sequence is 15 residues long. CDR1 is MNHEY, CDR2 SMNVEV, per germline (reference sequence). Here the CDR3 DNA reads TGTGCCAGCAGTAACCGACAGGCCGGTAATGAAAAACTGTTTTTT. It codes for CASSNRQAGNEKLFF.

The genes are TRBV25-1 and TRBJ2-1, with 8 bases fitting TRBD2. The V segment lost 2 bases and the J segment 6 bases; nucleotides outside the gene matches: 3. This CDR3 has 14 amino acids. The germline gives CDR1 MGHDK, CDR2 SYGVNS. This CDR3 is CASSERGGLNEQFF. The CDR3 region has the DNA TGTGCCAGCAGTGAACGGGGGGGCCTCAATGAGCAGTTCTTC.

The chain has TRBV10-1 and TRBJ1-3, with a tentative D call TRBD1 (6 bases). Germline V CDR1 and CDR2: WNHNN, SYGVQD (reference sequence). V lost 6 bases, J lost 4 bases, and 13 bases lay in between. The CDR3 has 14 amino acids. The CDR3 region has the DNA TGCGCCAGCAGCGGAGCAGGGGACGGAAACACCATATATTTT. Residues: CASSGAGDGNTIYF.

The chain combines TRBV29-1 with TRBJ2-1; unclear D gene. CDR1 SQVTM and CDR2 ANQGSEA come from the germline V gene. There are 17 residues in the CDR3. V was clipped by 2 bases and J by 4 bases, with 21 bases between them. The CDR3 region has the DNA TGCAGCGTTGAATCCGGTAGCCTCTCAGTTAGATACAATGAGCAGTTCTTC. Translating gives CSVESGSLSVRYNEQFF.

The chain is built from TRBV19 and TRBJ1-1; 10 bases align to TRBD1. Germline V CDR1 and CDR2: LNHDA, SQIVND (reference sequence). The CDR3 is 14 amino acids. V lost 7 bases, J lost 1 base, and 3 bases stayed unmatched. The CDR3 DNA reads TGTGCCAGTACCTGGGACAGGGGGAACACTGAAGCTTTCTTT. Amino acids: CASTWDRGNTEAFF.

This rearrangement joins TRBV6-5 to TRBJ1-5, with TRBD1 matching 9 bases. The V segment lost 6 bases and the J segment 2 bases; nucleotides outside the gene matches: 5. Germline V gene data show CDR1 as MNHEY and CDR2 as SVGAGI. CDR3 length: 15 residues. CDR3 region: CASRRGQGGNQPQHF. The CDR3, as DNA: TGTGCCAGCAGAAGGGGACAGGGTGGCAATCAGCCCCAGCATTTT.

The genes are TRBV6-6 and TRBJ1-1; TRBD1 matches 8 bases. With V trimmed by 8 bases and J by 1 base, 6 bases remained unmatched. This CDR3 has 14 amino acids. The germline V gene encodes CDR1 MNHNY and CDR2 SVGAGI (reference sequence). As DNA, the CDR3 is TGTGCCAGCGACCGGGACAGGAGGAACACTGAAGCTTTCTTT. This gives the protein CASDRDRRNTEAFF.

The chain recombines TRBV10-1 with TRBJ2-7; a weak D match, TRBD2 (5 bases). The CDR3 sequence is 14 residues long. V was clipped by 0 bases and J by 6 bases, with 12 bases between them. Per the germline V gene, CDR1 is WNHNN and CDR2 is SYGVQD (reference sequence). CDR3 residues: CASSESTGSREQYV. The CDR3 DNA sequence: TGCGCCAGCAGTGAGTCGACGGGGTCCCGCGAGCAGTACGTC.

The gene calls are TRBV7-2 and TRBJ1-5; 10 bases fit TRBD1. The trim removed 4 bases at V and 5 bases at J, leaving 5 bases unmatched. Germline V CDR1 and CDR2: SGHTA, FQGNSA. CDR3 length: 15 amino acids. The DNA of the CDR3 is TGTGCCAGCAGCTGCGGACAGGGGGGGGATCAGCCCCAGCATTTT. Protein product: CASSCGQGGDQPQHF.

The V gene is TRBV11-2, the J gene TRBJ2-7; D remains ambiguous. Trimming pared 3 bases from V and 2 bases from J, leaving 11 bases between. The V gene's germline CDR1 is SGHAT and CDR2 FQNNGV. The CDR3 is 14 residues long. CDR3 amino acids: CASSFSGTTYEQYV. CDR3 nucleotides: TGTGCCAGCAGCTTCTCGGGTACTACCTACGAGCAGTACGTC.

The chain uses TRBV4-1 and TRBJ2-3, with 10 bases identical to TRBD1. The V and J ends lost 0 bases and 6 bases, in that order; junction bases with no gene match: 6. Germline V gene data show CDR1 as MGHRA and CDR2 as YSYEKL. The CDR3 runs 16 residues. CDR3 nucleotide sequence: TGCGCCAGCAGCCAAGATTGGGACAGGGGTGGTGATACGCAGTATTTT. This encodes CASSQDWDRGGDTQYF.

This chain connects TRBV9 to TRBJ1-4; TRBD1 matches at 8 bases. V lost 3 bases, J lost 4 bases, and 8 bases stayed unmatched. From germline, CDR1 is SGDLS and CDR2 YYNGEE. The CDR3 totals 16 residues. CDR3 in DNA: TGTGCCAGCAGCGCCGGACAGGGTCCCGGTAATGAAAAACTGTTTTTT. Translating gives CASSAGQGPGNEKLFF.

J is TRBJ1-4 and V is TRBV10-3; D uncertain. Trimming took off 0 bases at V and 7 bases at J, with 6 bases between the two ends. This CDR3 comprises 13 residues. Germline values: CDR1 ENHRY, CDR2 SYGVKD. The CDR3 region has the DNA TGTGCCATCAGTGAGTCGGAGCTTGAAAAACTGTTTTTT. Residues: CAISESELEKLFF.

This clone was detected only a few times. CDR3 loop: CASSQEGDSSYEQYF. Here the CDR3 DNA reads TGTGCCAGCAGCCAAGAAGGGGACAGCTCCTACGAGCAGTACTTC. The J gene is TRBJ2-7, the V gene TRBV4-2; 7 bases are a match to TRBD1. Per the germline V gene, CDR1 is LGHNA and CDR2 is YNFKEQ. Trimming at V came to 0 bases and at J to 0 bases, leaving 2 bases not matched to a gene. CDR3 length: 15 amino acids.

This clone was detected only once. CDR3 sequence (DNA): TGCGCCAGCAGCCCGGCCGGGGCCTACAATGAGCAGTTCTTC. This encodes CASSPAGAYNEQFF. The chain links TRBV5-1 to TRBJ2-1, with D maybe TRBD2 (5 bases). CDR1 and CDR2 (germline): SGHRS, YFSETQ. This CDR3 is built from 14 residues. Trimming pared 4 bases from V and 2 bases from J, leaving 10 bases between.

In nucleotides, the CDR3 is TGCAGCTCCGAACAGGGGGCCACAGATACGCAGTATTTT. It codes for CSSEQGATDTQYF. The chain has TRBV29-1 and TRBJ2-3, with 9 bases aligning to TRBD1. CDR3 length: 13 amino acids. Germline V gives CDR1 SQVTM, CDR2 ANQGSEA. V shed 8 bases, J shed 2 bases, and the junction held 5 bases outside the gene matches.

This clone was seen more than once but under ten times. The chain carries TRBV6-1 and TRBJ2-3; 11 bases map to TRBD2. This CDR3 region has 15 residues. Germline-derived CDR1 and CDR2 are MNHNS and SASEGT. J lost 5 bases, V lost 6 bases, and 7 bases had no gene match. The CDR3 here is CASRQLAGGGDTQYF. The CDR3 DNA sequence: TGTGCCAGCAGGCAATTAGCGGGAGGGGGAGATACGCAGTATTTT.